This T cell receptor (beta chain) was obtained from a study of sequential checkpoint blockade in melanoma (dated by TCRdb to 2018 to 2020). For the study in its entirety: Patients were randomized 1:1 to first-line nivolumab followed by ipilimumab (arm A) or ipilimumab followed by nivolumab (arm B). Maintenance nivolumab was given following each of the two trial sequences.

What the research found in general, with its limitations: Larger, independent patient cohorts are needed to validate the response-prediction model that combines TCR metrics and mutation burden.

Trimming removed 11 bases from V and 0 bases from J, leaving 11 bases between the germline ends. Sequences ENHRY (CDR1) and SYGVKD (CDR2) are obtained from the germline V gene. The CDR3 holds 13 amino acids from the cysteine to the phenylalanine. This entry keeps only the CDR3 DNA: 39 bases, framed from base 1. In light of the paper, this sample's treatment or condition label describes: randomized to nivolumab then ipilimumab (arm A) or the reverse (arm B). Prior DNA-damaging chemotherapy had not been received by any trial patient. Live CD3+CD8+ cells negative for CD19 and CD56 were sorted from thawed PBMCs on a FACS Aria II flow cytometer. CheckMate 064, a randomized, open-label phase II trial of sequential checkpoint blockade, was the source of the samples, all of which came from patients with melanoma. Peripheral blood mononuclear cells were obtained through leukapheresis, purified using Ficoll-Paque, and frozen in human serum containing about 10% DMSO. Immediately after sorting, the purity of the sorted blood CD3+CD8+ cells was confirmed to be >95%, and DNA was then extracted.

The immunoSEQ Assay was used to immunosequence TCRbeta CDR3 regions from genomic DNA. Prior to high-throughput sequencing, genomic DNA was amplified by bias-controlled multiplex PCR. Per the authors' processing: To quantify the absolute abundance of each unique TCRbeta CDR3 region, the sequences were collapsed and filtered. Clonality, defined as 1 minus Pielou's evenness, was calculated using only productive rearrangements. A previously published method was used to identify clones whose frequencies were significantly greater in on-treatment samples than in baseline samples. TCRdb carries this immuneACCESS record with in-frame sequences only. Its versions omit some clonotypes, under half of them owing to an unresolved V gene in the studies checked, with the rest unexplained. V, J and clone size reflect that table, while D and trimming were determined from the DNA. Across this sample there are about 21,000 clones, with approximately 78% seen only once. Of the sample, about a tenth is held by the ten largest clones.

Points on this clone: Its antigen remains unidentified. Base qualities are not recorded, but no much larger clone differs from it by a single base.

Recombination joined TRBV10-3 with TRBJ1-3; the D gene cannot be resolved reliably. The TCR comes from a human donor with melanoma. The sample here was CD8+ T cells sorted from blood (inferred from file names), taken from a patient given nivolumab and ipilimumab in sequence. The DNA sequence is as follows: TGTGCCCACCTAGAGGGCTCTGGAAACACCATATATTTT. Translated, this is CAHLEGSGNTIYF.